One and the same sample provided the 9 T cell receptor beta chains below, sequenced in a study of blood T cell repertoires in COVID-19 (dated by TCRdb to 2020 to 2022). The receptor library was made with the immunoSEQ multiplex PCR assay. Imported from immuneACCESS, the table was reduced by TCRdb to in-frame sequences with V and J called. These copies leave out some clones; in studies compared against another copy, an unresolved V gene accounts for under half, and the cause of the remainder is not known. The sample yields around 400,000 clones; roughly nine tenths were counted once. The ten largest clonotypes hold just over 0.85% of the sample. Specimen: PBMCs or T cells enriched from blood (not recorded which). These receptors came from a woman aged 40-49 years who had been exposed to COVID-19.

The chain joins TRBV2 to TRBJ2-7; 8 bases map to TRBD1. The junction had 13 bases not matched to a gene; V was cut back by 7 bases and J by 5 bases. The germline CDR1 and CDR2 sequences are SNHLY and FYNNEI. This CDR3 is 15 amino acids long. Here the CDR3 reads CASTQRTGRSDEQYF. For the CDR3, the DNA is TGTGCCAGCACCCAAAGGACAGGGAGGAGTGACGAGCAGTACTTC.

The chain links TRBV12-3 or TRBV12-4 to TRBJ1-4, with 7 bases identical to TRBD1. The CDR3 is 11 residues long. Trimming took 6 bases from V and 15 from J; bases not matched to a gene: 7. The chain's CDR3 is CASSHRGGMFF. The DNA of the CDR3 is TGTGCCAGCAGCCACAGGGGAGGCATGTTTTTT.

The chain is built from TRBV6-5 and TRBJ1-2; D is uncertain. Per germline, CDR1 MNHEY and CDR2 SVGAGI. This CDR3 comprises 13 residues. Trimming cost V 6 bases and J 4 bases, with 12 bases left between them. The CDR3 bases are TGTGCCAGCAGCAAACAGCCCCTCTATGGCTACACCTTC. It is translated as CASSKQPLYGYTF.

V gene TRBV2 combines with J gene TRBJ2-1; 9 bases are shared with TRBD2. The ends lost 4 bases at V and 5 bases at J; junction bases unmatched: 6. The CDR3 sequence is 15 residues long. Per the germline V gene, CDR1 is SNHLY and CDR2 is FYNNEI. DNA of the CDR3: TGTGCCAGCAGTGTTCGCGGGAGGGGCCACAATGAGCAGTTCTTC. This codes for CASSVRGRGHNEQFF.

V usage is TRBV10-1 and J usage is TRBJ1-1, with D possibly TRBD1 on 5 matching bases. Germline V gene sequence: CDR1 WNHNN, CDR2 SYGVQD (reference sequence). With 10 bases removed from V and 0 bases from J, the gap between germline ends came to 12 bases. CDR3 length: 13 residues. CDR3 loop: CATRQNLNTEAFF. The CDR3 DNA reads as TGCGCCACCAGACAGAATTTGAACACTGAAGCTTTCTTT.

This chain uses TRBV5-6 with TRBJ2-1; 11 bases line up with TRBD2. The junction had 8 bases not matched to a gene; V was cut back by 4 bases and J by 8 bases. The length of the CDR3 is 15 residues. Per the germline V gene, CDR1 is SGHDT and CDR2 is YYEEEE. The CDR3 sequence: CASSRTSGLYHEQFF. The CDR3 DNA reads TGTGCCAGCAGCCGGACTAGCGGGCTATATCATGAGCAGTTCTTC.

V gene TRBV5-1 combines with J gene TRBJ1-4; no firm D call. CDR1 and CDR2 (germline): SGHRS, YFSETQ. Trimming pared 5 bases from V and 11 bases from J, leaving 13 bases between. The CDR3 has 12 residues. The CDR3: CASRGDEWKLFF. CDR3 coding DNA: TGCGCCAGCAGGGGAGATGAATGGAAACTGTTTTTT.

Remarks on this clone: The sample holds other DNA sequences that translate to the same CDR3. The chain uses TRBV6-5 and TRBJ2-7, with 9 bases that match TRBD1. The CDR3 is 13 amino acids. The V gene's germline CDR1 is MNHEY and CDR2 SVGAGI. The V segment lost 6 bases and the J segment 2 bases; nucleotides outside the gene matches: 2. DNA for the CDR3: TGTGCCAGCAGAGGGACAGGGACCTACGAGCAGTACTTC. It is translated as CASRGTGTYEQYF.

The chain is built from TRBV7-2 and TRBJ2-3; TRBD2 agrees at 13 bases. Germline V gene sequence: CDR1 SGHTA, CDR2 FQGNSA. The CDR3 loop spans 17 amino acids. V lost 1 base and J lost 4; bases outside the gene matches: 5. CDR3 loop: CASSLVTSGRVADTQYF. In DNA form, the CDR3 reads TGTGCCAGCAGCTTAGTAACTAGCGGGAGGGTAGCAGATACGCAGTATTTT.